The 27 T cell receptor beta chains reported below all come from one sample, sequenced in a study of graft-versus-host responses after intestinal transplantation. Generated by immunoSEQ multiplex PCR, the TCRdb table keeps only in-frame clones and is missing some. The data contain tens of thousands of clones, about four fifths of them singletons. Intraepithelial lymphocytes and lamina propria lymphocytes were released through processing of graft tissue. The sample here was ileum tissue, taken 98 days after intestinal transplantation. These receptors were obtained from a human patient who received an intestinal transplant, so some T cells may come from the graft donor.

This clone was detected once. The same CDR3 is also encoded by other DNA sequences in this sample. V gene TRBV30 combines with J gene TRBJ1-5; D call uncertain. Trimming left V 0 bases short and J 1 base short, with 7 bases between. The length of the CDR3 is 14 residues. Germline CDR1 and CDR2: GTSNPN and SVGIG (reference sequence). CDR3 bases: TGTGCCTGGAGTGTGGGCGGCAGCAATCAGCCCCAGCATTTT. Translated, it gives CAWSVGGSNQPQHF.

The CDR3 nucleotides are TGTGCCAGCAGCCCCATGGGTCTGTACGAGCAGTACTTC. It specifies CASSPMGLYEQYF. The V call is TRBV27, the J call TRBJ2-7, with no clear D. From germline, CDR1 is MNHEY and CDR2 SMNVEV (reference sequence). The CDR3 is 13 residues long. Trimming shortened V by 6 bases and J by 4 bases, and 13 bases separated the two germline ends.

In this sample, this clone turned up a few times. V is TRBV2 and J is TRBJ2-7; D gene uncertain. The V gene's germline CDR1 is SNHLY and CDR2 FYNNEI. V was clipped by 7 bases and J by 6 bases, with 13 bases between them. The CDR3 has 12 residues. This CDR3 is CASKVMSSEQYF. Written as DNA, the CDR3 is TGTGCCAGCAAAGTGATGAGCTCCGAGCAGTACTTC.

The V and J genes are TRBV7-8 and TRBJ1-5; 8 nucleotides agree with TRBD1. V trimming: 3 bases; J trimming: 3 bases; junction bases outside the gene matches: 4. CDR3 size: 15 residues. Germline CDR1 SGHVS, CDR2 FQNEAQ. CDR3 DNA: TGTGCCAGCAGCTTGGACAGGGTCAACAATCAGCCCCAGCATTTT. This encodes CASSLDRVNNQPQHF.

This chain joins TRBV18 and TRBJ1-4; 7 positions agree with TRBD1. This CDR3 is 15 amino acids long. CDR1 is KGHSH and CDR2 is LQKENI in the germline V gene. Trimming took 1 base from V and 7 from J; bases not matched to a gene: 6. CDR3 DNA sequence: TGTGCCAGCTCACCACAACAGGGGCGGGGTGAAAAACTGTTTTTT. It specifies CASSPQQGRGEKLFF.

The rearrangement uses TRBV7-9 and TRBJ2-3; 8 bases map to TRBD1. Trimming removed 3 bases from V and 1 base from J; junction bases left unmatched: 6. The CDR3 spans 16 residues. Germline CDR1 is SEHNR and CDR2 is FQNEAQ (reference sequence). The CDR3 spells CASSFLDREGTDTQYF. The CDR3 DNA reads TGTGCCAGCAGCTTTTTGGACAGGGAGGGCACAGATACGCAGTATTTT.

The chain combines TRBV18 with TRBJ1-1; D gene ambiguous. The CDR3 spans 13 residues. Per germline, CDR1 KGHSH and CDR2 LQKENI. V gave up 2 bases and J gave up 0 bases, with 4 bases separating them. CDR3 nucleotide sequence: TGTGCCAGCTCACCAGATTTGAACACTGAAGCTTTCTTT. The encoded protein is CASSPDLNTEAFF.

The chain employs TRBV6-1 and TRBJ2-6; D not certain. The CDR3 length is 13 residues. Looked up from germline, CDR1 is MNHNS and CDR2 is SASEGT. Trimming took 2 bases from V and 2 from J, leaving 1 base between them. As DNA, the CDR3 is TGTGCCAGCAGTGAACCTGGGGCCAACGTCCTGACTTTC. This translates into CASSEPGANVLTF.

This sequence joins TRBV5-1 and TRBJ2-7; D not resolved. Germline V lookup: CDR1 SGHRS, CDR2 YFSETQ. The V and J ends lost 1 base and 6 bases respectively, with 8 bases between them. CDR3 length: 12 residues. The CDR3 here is CASSLHPGEQYF. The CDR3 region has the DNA TGCGCCAGCAGCTTGCACCCCGGCGAGCAGTACTTC.

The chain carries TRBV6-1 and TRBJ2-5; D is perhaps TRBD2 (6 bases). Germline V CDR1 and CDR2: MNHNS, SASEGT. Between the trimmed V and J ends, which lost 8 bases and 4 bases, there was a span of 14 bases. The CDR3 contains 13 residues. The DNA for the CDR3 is TGTGCCAGCCATGGGGGGTACCTAGAGACCCAGTACTTC. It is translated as CASHGGYLETQYF.

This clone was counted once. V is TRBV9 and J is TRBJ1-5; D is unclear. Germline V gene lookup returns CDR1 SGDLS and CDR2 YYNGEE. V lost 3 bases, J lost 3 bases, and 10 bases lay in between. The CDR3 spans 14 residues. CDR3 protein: CASSADGVNQPQHF. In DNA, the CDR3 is TGTGCCAGCAGCGCGGACGGGGTCAATCAGCCCCAGCATTTT. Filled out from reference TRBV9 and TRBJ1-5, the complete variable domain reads DSGVTQTPKHLITATGQRVTLRCSPRSGDLSVYWYQQSLDQGLQFLIQYYNGEERAKGNILERFSAQQFPDLHSELNLSSLELGDSALYFCASSADGVNQPQHFGDGTRLSIL.

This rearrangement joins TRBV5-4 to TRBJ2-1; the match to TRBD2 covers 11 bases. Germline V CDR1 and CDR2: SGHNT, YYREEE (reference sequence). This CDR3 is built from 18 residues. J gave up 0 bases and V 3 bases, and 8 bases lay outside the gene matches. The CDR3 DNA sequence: TGTGCCAGCAGCTCTCCGGGACTAGCGGCCCTCTCCTACAATGAGCAGTTCTTC. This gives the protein CASSSPGLAALSYNEQFF. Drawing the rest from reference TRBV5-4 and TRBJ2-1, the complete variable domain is ETGVTQSPTHLIKTRGQQVTLRCSSQSGHNTVSWYQQALGQGPQFIFQYYREEENGRGNFPPRFSGLQFPNYSSELNVNALELDDSALYLCASSSPGLAALSYNEQFFGPGTRLTVL.

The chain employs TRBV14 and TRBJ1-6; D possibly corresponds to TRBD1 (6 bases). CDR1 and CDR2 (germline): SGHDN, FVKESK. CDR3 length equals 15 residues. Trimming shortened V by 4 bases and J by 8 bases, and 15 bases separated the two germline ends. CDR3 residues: CASSPRGGGDSPLHF. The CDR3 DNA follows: TGTGCCAGCAGCCCTCGAGGGGGGGGAGATTCACCCCTCCACTTT.

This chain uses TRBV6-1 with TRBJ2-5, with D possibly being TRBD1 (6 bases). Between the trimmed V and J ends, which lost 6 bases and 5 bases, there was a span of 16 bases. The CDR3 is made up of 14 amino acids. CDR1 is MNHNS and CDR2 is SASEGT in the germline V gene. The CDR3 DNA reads TGTGCCAGCAGCTTTATCGGACAGAGTGAGACCCAGTACTTC. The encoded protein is CASSFIGQSETQYF.

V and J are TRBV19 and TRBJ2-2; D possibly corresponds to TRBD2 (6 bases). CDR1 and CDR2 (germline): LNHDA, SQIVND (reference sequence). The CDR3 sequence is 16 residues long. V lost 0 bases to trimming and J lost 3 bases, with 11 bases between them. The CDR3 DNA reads TGTGCCAGTAGTATAGATCTCGGACTATACACCGGGGAGCTGTTTTTT. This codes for CASSIDLGLYTGELFF.

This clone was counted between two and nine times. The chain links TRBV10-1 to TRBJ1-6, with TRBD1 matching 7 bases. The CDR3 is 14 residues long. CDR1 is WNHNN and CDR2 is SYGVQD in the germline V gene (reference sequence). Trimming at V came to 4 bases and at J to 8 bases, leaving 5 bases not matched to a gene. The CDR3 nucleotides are TGCGCCAGCAGTGGACAGGGCCCCGATTCACCCCTCCACTTT. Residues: CASSGQGPDSPLHF.

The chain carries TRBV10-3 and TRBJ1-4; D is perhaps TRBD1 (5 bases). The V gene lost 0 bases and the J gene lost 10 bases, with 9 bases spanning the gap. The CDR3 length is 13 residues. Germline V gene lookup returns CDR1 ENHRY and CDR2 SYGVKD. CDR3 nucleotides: TGTGCCATCAGTGAGTCGGGGCCAGCAAAACTGTTTTTT. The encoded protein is CAISESGPAKLFF.

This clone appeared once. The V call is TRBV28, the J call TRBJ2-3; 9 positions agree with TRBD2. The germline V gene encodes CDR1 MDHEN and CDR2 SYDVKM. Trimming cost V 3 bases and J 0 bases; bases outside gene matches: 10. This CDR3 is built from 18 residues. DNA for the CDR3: TGTGCCAGCAGTTTGGCTAGCGGGGAGATTTATAGCACAGATACGCAGTATTTT. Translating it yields CASSLASGEIYSTDTQYF.

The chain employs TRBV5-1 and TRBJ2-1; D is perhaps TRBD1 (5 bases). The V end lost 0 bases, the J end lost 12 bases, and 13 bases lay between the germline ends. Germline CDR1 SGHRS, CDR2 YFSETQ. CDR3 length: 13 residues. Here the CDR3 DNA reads TGCGCCAGCAGCTTGGGTGGGGCTGGTGGGCAGTTCTTC. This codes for CASSLGGAGGQFF.

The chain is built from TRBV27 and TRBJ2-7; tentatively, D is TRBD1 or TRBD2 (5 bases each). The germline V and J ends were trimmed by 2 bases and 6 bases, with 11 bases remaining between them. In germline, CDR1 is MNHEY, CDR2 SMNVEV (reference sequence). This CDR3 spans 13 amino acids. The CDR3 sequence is CASSLGAGGEQYF. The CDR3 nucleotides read TGTGCCAGCAGTTTAGGGGCTGGGGGCGAGCAGTACTTC.

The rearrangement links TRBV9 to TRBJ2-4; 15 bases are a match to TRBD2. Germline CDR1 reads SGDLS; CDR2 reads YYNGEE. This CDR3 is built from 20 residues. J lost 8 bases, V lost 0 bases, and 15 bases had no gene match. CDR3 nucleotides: TGTGCCAGCAGCGTAGGACGAGGGACTAGCGGGGGGCCCTATGAGGACATTCAGTACTTC. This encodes CASSVGRGTSGGPYEDIQYF.

The CDR3 loop reads CASWRDTGYEQYF. CDR3 in DNA: TGTGCCAGCTGGCGGGACACGGGCTACGAGCAGTACTTC. The chain has TRBV28 and TRBJ2-7; D possibly uses TRBD1 or TRBD2 (6 bases each). Per the germline V gene, CDR1 is MDHEN and CDR2 is SYDVKM. CDR3 length: 13 residues. Trimming took 8 bases from V and 3 from J, leaving 14 bases between them.

CDR3 loop: CASSSWSRTARGPNYGYTF. The DNA of the CDR3 is TGTGCCAGCAGTTCGTGGAGCCGGACAGCCAGGGGGCCTAACTATGGCTACACCTTC. V is TRBV28 and J is TRBJ1-2; 8 bases agree with TRBD1. V lost 4 bases and J lost 0; bases outside the gene matches: 16. Per the germline V gene, CDR1 is MDHEN and CDR2 is SYDVKM. The CDR3 runs 19 residues.

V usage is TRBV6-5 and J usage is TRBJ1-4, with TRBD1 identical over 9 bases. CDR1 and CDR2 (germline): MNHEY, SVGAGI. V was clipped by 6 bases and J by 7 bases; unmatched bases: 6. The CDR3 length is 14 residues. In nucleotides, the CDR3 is TGTGCCAGCAGAGCGGGACAGGGACGTGAAAAACTGTTTTTT. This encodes CASRAGQGREKLFF.

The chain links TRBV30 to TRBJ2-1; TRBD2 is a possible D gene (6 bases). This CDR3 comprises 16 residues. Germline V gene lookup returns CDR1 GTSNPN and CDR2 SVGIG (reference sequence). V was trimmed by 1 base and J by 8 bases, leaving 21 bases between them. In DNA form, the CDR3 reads TGTGCCTGGAGTGCTCTTGGACCCGGGGGATATGATGAGCAGTTCTTC. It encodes CAWSALGPGGYDEQFF.

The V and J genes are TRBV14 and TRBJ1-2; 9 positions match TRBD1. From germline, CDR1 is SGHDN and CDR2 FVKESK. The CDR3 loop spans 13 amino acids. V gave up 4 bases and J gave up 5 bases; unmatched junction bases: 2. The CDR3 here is CASSLGQGYGYTF. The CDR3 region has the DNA TGTGCCAGCAGCCTCGGACAGGGGTATGGCTACACCTTC.

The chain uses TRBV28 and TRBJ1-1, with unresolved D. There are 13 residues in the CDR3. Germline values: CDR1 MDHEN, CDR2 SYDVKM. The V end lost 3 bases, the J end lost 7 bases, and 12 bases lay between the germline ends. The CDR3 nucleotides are TGTGCCAGCAGTTTTAGATTTACGGATGAAGCTTTCTTT. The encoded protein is CASSFRFTDEAFF. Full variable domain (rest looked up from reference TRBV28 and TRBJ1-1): DVKVTQSSRYLVKRTGEKVFLECVQDMDHENMFWYRQDPGLGLRLIYFSYDVKMKEKGDIPEGYSVSREKKERFSLILESASTNQTSMYLCASSFRFTDEAFFGQGTRLTVV.